This TCR beta chain comes out of a study of blood T cell repertoires in COVID-19. Study background: Spain, Italy and the United States supplied samples that represented acute and convalescent COVID-19.

Profiled with immunoSEQ multiplex PCR; TCRdb holds only in-frame clones, not every one. The sample lists about 160,000 clones; roughly 90% were seen once. The TCR originated in a man younger than 30 with acute or convalescent COVID-19. The sequencing sample was made of peripheral blood.

The CDR3 DNA reads as TGTGCCATAAAACAGGGGAACACCATATATTTT. Amino acids: CAIKQGNTIYF. The chain has TRBV19 and TRBJ1-3; 7 nucleotides line up with TRBD1. There are 11 residues in the CDR3. CDR1 is LNHDA, CDR2 SQIVND, per germline (reference sequence). J lost 7 bases, V lost 10 bases, and 4 bases had no gene match.